These 29 T cell receptor beta chains were all obtained from the same sample, sequenced in a study of regulatory T cells in long-lasting Graves disease. Arm-PCR of CDR3 regions and iRepertoire HTBI primers were used to build TCR beta libraries. TCRdb reprocessed the multiplex PCR reads with MiXCR, giving one entry per CDR3 protein. Of 620,000 or so distinct CDR3 sequences in the sample, about 15% are singletons; the top ten hold about 18%. The time point here: newly diagnosed GD, antithyroid drugs for less than 3 months. From RNA extracted from PBMCs, the TCR library was made. Another study also made use of these data, one on T cells in Graves' hyperthyroidism and ophthalmopathy.

Sequenced here: peripheral blood mononuclear cells (PBMCs), sampled at new diagnosis, from a patient treated with antithyroid drugs. These receptors were obtained from a woman in her twenties or thirties with Graves disease.

This rearrangement joins TRBV29-1 to TRBJ2-2, with a tentative D call TRBD1 (5 bases). This CDR3 is 13 amino acids long. The V end lost 7 bases, the J end lost 0 bases, and 9 bases lay between the germline ends. In germline, CDR1 is SQVTM, CDR2 ANQGSEA. This CDR3 is CSADTPNTGELFF. The CDR3 DNA sequence: TGCAGCGCGGACACACCGAACACCGGGGAGCTGTTTTTT.

This clonotype came up many times. The chain uses TRBV3-1 and TRBJ2-1; 11 nucleotides match TRBD2. With V trimmed by 1 base and J by 8 bases, 1 base remained unmatched. Germline V CDR1 and CDR2: LGHDT, YNNKEL (reference sequence). The CDR3 extends over 14 amino acids. The CDR3 loop reads CASSQGLAGHEQFF. CDR3 nucleotides: TGTGCCAGCAGCCAAGGACTAGCGGGACATGAGCAGTTCTTC.

The count of this clonotype is one. The CDR3 here is CASSLDLRDLTDTQYF. The CDR3 nucleotides read TGTGCCAGCAGCTTAGACTTGCGGGATCTCACAGATACGCAGTATTTT. The chain carries TRBV7-2 and TRBJ2-3, with D perhaps matching TRBD2 (6 bases). This CDR3 has 16 residues. CDR1 and CDR2 from the germline V gene are SGHTA and FQGNSA. Trimming took off 1 base at V and 2 bases at J, with 13 bases between the two ends.

This clonotype was seen a handful of times. This rearrangement joins TRBV3-1 to TRBJ2-1; possible D gene TRBD2, 6 bases. The CDR3 totals 17 residues. V was trimmed by 0 bases and J by 4 bases, leaving 16 bases between them. Germline V gene sequence: CDR1 LGHDT, CDR2 YNNKEL (reference sequence). The CDR3 sequence: CASSQDGTGSRYNEQFF. The CDR3 DNA reads as TGTGCCAGCAGCCAAGACGGGACCGGGAGTAGGTACAATGAGCAGTTCTTC.

This sequence joins TRBV3-1 and TRBJ1-6; D is undetermined. V lost 1 base, J lost 18 bases, and 16 bases lay in between. The CDR3 has 13 amino acids. Germline V CDR1 and CDR2: LGHDT, YNNKEL (reference sequence). CDR3 nucleotides: TGTGCCAGCAGCCAAGGACTCTCCGTAACCCCCCACTTT. It is translated as CASSQGLSVTPHF.

This clonotype was detected many times. The genes are TRBV28 and TRBJ1-6; D is uncertain. The germline CDR1 and CDR2 sequences are MDHEN and SYDVKM. This CDR3 has 15 amino acids. The V end was cut by 1 base, the J end by 10 bases, with 14 bases between. CDR3 sequence reads: CASSLSGRRTSPLHF. Here the CDR3 DNA reads TGTGCCAGCAGTTTATCAGGTCGGCGCACGTCACCCCTCCACTTT.

In DNA form, the CDR3 reads TGTGCCAGTAGTATCCTTCCAGGGACCCACGAGCAGTACTTC. The encoded protein is CASSILPGTHEQYF. V and J are TRBV19 and TRBJ2-7; the D call may be TRBD1 or TRBD2 (5 bases each). Germline assignment: CDR1 LNHDA and CDR2 SQIVND (reference sequence). The CDR3 has 14 residues. V was cut by 3 bases and J by 5 bases, with 14 bases left in between.

This clonotype occurred many times. This rearrangement joins TRBV11-2 to TRBJ2-5, with 9 bases aligning to TRBD1. V shed 5 bases, J shed 4 bases, and the junction held 8 bases outside the gene matches. The CDR3 runs to 15 residues. CDR1 and CDR2 from the germline V gene are SGHAT and FQNNGV. The CDR3, as DNA: TGTGCCAGCAGCCCTTTCGCGGGACAGGGAGAGACCCAGTACTTC. It specifies CASSPFAGQGETQYF.

The V gene is TRBV5-1, the J gene TRBJ1-1; D gene unclear. CDR3 length: 16 residues. Germline V gene data show CDR1 as SGHRS and CDR2 as YFSETQ. Trimming took 3 bases from V and 0 from J, leaving 15 bases between them. Here the CDR3 reads CASSSRGARMNTEAFF. The CDR3 DNA follows: TGCGCCAGCAGCTCACGGGGTGCGAGGATGAACACTGAAGCTTTCTTT.

This clonotype turned up a few times. This chain joins TRBV7-9 and TRBJ1-2, with D possibly TRBD1 on 5 matching bases. In germline, CDR1 is SEHNR, CDR2 FQNEAQ (reference sequence). The V end was cut by 3 bases, the J end by 8 bases, with 19 bases between. The CDR3 runs to 15 residues. DNA of the CDR3: TGTGCCAGCAGCTTGGGGGATCGACAGTACCCGGGCTACACCTTC. Translated, it gives CASSLGDRQYPGYTF.

The chain combines TRBV7-6 with TRBJ2-2, with 10 bases lining up with TRBD1. CDR1 is SGHVS, CDR2 FNYEAQ, per germline. The CDR3 contains 17 residues. Germline trimming cut 1 base from V and 7 bases from J; bases unmatched to any gene: 9. The CDR3 nucleotides are TGTGCCAGCAGCTTAGGCGGGACAGGGGTCGTTAGCGGGGAGCTGTTTTTT. Its protein product is CASSLGGTGVVSGELFF.

This clonotype showed up many times. The J gene is TRBJ2-5, the V gene TRBV6-1, with 13 bases fitting TRBD2. CDR1 is MNHNS, CDR2 SASEGT, per germline. V dropped 8 bases and J dropped 3; count of bases not matched to a gene: 6. This CDR3 is built from 15 residues. This CDR3 reads CASERGTSGKETQYF. CDR3 DNA: TGTGCCAGCGAGAGAGGGACTAGCGGGAAAGAGACCCAGTACTTC.

A single count supports this clonotype. This sequence joins TRBV18 and TRBJ2-4; D unclear. This CDR3 region has 13 residues. V lost 2 bases and J lost 3, with 5 bases in between. Germline CDR1 KGHSH, CDR2 LQKENI. CDR3 coding DNA: TGTGCCAGCTCACCAGGGGACAAAAACATTCAGTACTTC. This translates into CASSPGDKNIQYF.

Ten or more counts support this clonotype. The chain joins TRBV30 to TRBJ1-1; D is undetermined. With 0 bases removed from V and 7 bases from J, the gap between germline ends came to 12 bases. CDR1 and CDR2 from the germline V gene are GTSNPN and SVGIG (reference sequence). The CDR3 consists of 13 residues. The CDR3 DNA is TGTGCCTGGAGTGTTGGCGGTAGAGGTGAAGCTTTCTTT. Protein product: CAWSVGGRGEAFF.

This clonotype was observed many times. The gene calls are TRBV10-3 and TRBJ2-3; 8 positions match TRBD1. The CDR3 extends over 15 amino acids. Trimming removed 6 bases from V and 2 bases from J; junction bases left unmatched: 7. Germline V gene data show CDR1 as ENHRY and CDR2 as SYGVKD. CDR3 bases: TGTGCCATCAGGGCAGGGGGCCTAGACACAGATACGCAGTATTTT. Translation gives CAIRAGGLDTDTQYF.

The gene calls are TRBV2 and TRBJ2-5; TRBD1 matches 7 bases. V was clipped by 5 bases and J by 2 bases; unmatched bases: 5. The CDR3 consists of 14 residues. CDR1 is SNHLY, CDR2 FYNNEI, per germline. The CDR3: CASSITGAQETQYF. The DNA for the CDR3 is TGTGCCAGCAGTATTACAGGGGCACAAGAGACCCAGTACTTC. Complete variable domain (other parts from reference TRBV2 and TRBJ2-5): EPEVTQTPSHQVTQMGQEVILRCVPISNHLYFYWYRQILGQKVEFLVSFYNNEISEKSEIFDDQFSVERPDGSNFTLKIRSTKLEDSAMYFCASSITGAQETQYFGPGTRLLVL.

At least ten counts were recorded for this clonotype. The chain is built from TRBV2 and TRBJ2-7; 11 positions match TRBD1. The V segment lost 7 bases and the J segment 3 bases; nucleotides outside the gene matches: 5. CDR3 length: 14 amino acids. Per germline, CDR1 SNHLY and CDR2 FYNNEI. CDR3 nucleotides: TGTGCCAGCAAGAGGGACAGGGGGAACTACGAGCAGTACTTC. Its translation: CASKRDRGNYEQYF.

The chain recombines TRBV5-6 with TRBJ2-5; D is perhaps TRBD1 (6 bases). Germline CDR1 is SGHDT and CDR2 is YYEEEE. CDR3 length: 16 amino acids. Between the trimmed V and J ends, which lost 0 bases and 4 bases, there was a span of 16 bases. For the CDR3, the DNA is TGTGCCAGCAGCTTGGAGGCGTTGGGGGCAGGAGAGACCCAGTACTTC. Residues: CASSLEALGAGETQYF.

This clonotype was counted a few times. The chain carries TRBV19 and TRBJ2-2; no firm D call. Looked up from germline, CDR1 is LNHDA and CDR2 is SQIVND (reference sequence). CDR3 length: 15 amino acids. The germline V and J ends were trimmed by 8 bases and 2 bases, with 15 bases remaining between them. The CDR3: CASQHGRTNTGELFF. CDR3 coding DNA: TGTGCCAGTCAGCACGGCAGGACCAACACCGGGGAGCTGTTTTTT. The full variable domain, its missing parts supplied by reference TRBV19 and TRBJ2-2, is DGGITQSPKYLFRKEGQNVTLSCEQNLNHDAMYWYRQDPGQGLRLIYYSQIVNDFQKGDIAEGYSVSREKKESFPLTVTSAQKNPTAFYLCASQHGRTNTGELFFGEGSRLTVL.

The CDR3 nucleotides read TGTGCCAGCAGGCCAGCGGGAGGGACCTACAATGAGCAGTTCTTC. Translated, it gives CASRPAGGTYNEQFF. The chain combines TRBV2 with TRBJ2-1; TRBD2 aligns across 10 bases. The CDR3 sequence is 15 residues long. The junction had 4 bases not matched to a gene; V was cut back by 6 bases and J by 2 bases. Germline V gives CDR1 SNHLY, CDR2 FYNNEI.

This clonotype was recorded a few times. This sequence joins TRBV24-1 and TRBJ2-1; possible D gene TRBD1, 6 bases. The CDR3 has 15 residues. The germline gives CDR1 KGHDR, CDR2 SFDVKD. Trimming took 1 base from V and 5 from J, leaving 11 bases between them. CDR3 protein: CATSDFGTPNNEQFF. DNA of the CDR3: TGTGCCACCAGTGATTTCGGGACACCCAACAATGAGCAGTTCTTC.

There are a few counts of this clonotype. This chain links TRBV30 with TRBJ2-1, with D tentatively TRBD1 or TRBD2 (5 bases each). The V gene lost 5 bases and the J gene lost 0 bases, with 11 bases spanning the gap. Germline values: CDR1 GTSNPN, CDR2 SVGIG (reference sequence). The CDR3 length is 14 residues. CDR3 sequence reads: CAWGGGGSYNEQFF. CDR3 in DNA: TGTGCCTGGGGTGGGGGTGGCTCCTACAATGAGCAGTTCTTC.

Points on this clonotype: A read error may explain this, as a much larger clone is one base away. The conserved phenylalanine or tryptophan normally closing the CDR3 is absent here, so this likely arose from a read error. The chain couples TRBV2 to TRBJ2-1; 9 bases agree with TRBD2. Germline V gives CDR1 SNHLY, CDR2 FYNNEI. Trimming at V came to 3 bases and at J to 4 bases, leaving 4 bases not matched to a gene. The CDR3 length is 15 residues. CDR3 nucleotides: TGTGCCAGCAGTGAGCGGGAGGGCCTGTACAATGAGCAGTTCTAC. It codes for CASSEREGLYNEQFY.

This clonotype was detected a few times. The chain couples TRBV6-1 to TRBJ2-5, with D tentatively TRBD1 (5 bases). Trimming pared 9 bases from V and 1 base from J, leaving 9 bases between. Germline CDR1 MNHNS, CDR2 SASEGT. CDR3 length: 12 residues. Here the CDR3 DNA reads TGTGCCAGTCAGGGTACCCAAGAGACCCAGTACTTC. Translated, it gives CASQGTQETQYF.

This clonotype was seen ten or more times. The genes are TRBV3-1 and TRBJ1-2, with D unclear. Germline-derived CDR1 and CDR2 are LGHDT and YNNKEL (reference sequence). The CDR3 has 12 amino acids. V shed 4 bases and J shed 8 bases, with 11 bases lying between them. The CDR3 DNA reads TGTGCCAGCAGCCTTTTTTCCGGGGGCTACACCTTC. Amino acids: CASSLFSGGYTF.

This clonotype was observed at least ten times. This chain uses TRBV7-9 with TRBJ2-7; D may be TRBD1 (5 bases). Germline V gives CDR1 SEHNR, CDR2 FQNEAQ (reference sequence). This CDR3 is 14 amino acids long. Trimming shortened V by 2 bases and J by 7 bases, and 15 bases separated the two germline ends. The CDR3 is CASSLRQGPKEQYF. CDR3 nucleotides: TGTGCCAGCAGCTTAAGGCAGGGCCCTAAGGAGCAGTACTTC.

J is TRBJ2-3 and V is TRBV15; unclear D gene. V was clipped by 1 base and J by 3 bases, with 5 bases between them. The CDR3 consists of 13 residues. Germline assignment: CDR1 LNHNV and CDR2 YYDKDF (reference sequence). CDR3 DNA: TGTGCCACCAGCAGAGTAGGAACAGATACGCAGTATTTT. Protein: CATSRVGTDTQYF.

In this sample, this clonotype turned up a few times. The chain joins TRBV27 to TRBJ2-7, with 7 bases aligning to TRBD2. V gave up 7 bases and J gave up 0 bases; unmatched junction bases: 9. This CDR3 contains 15 residues. Germline CDR1 reads MNHEY; CDR2 reads SMNVEV (reference sequence). CDR3 protein: CASTPVGGFSYEQYF. CDR3 DNA: TGTGCCAGCACTCCCGTCGGGGGGTTCTCCTACGAGCAGTACTTC.

This clonotype was found many times. The genes are TRBV6-5 and TRBJ2-5; D gene uncertain. The germline V and J ends were trimmed by 2 bases and 5 bases, with 9 bases remaining between them. The CDR3 length is 13 residues. CDR1 MNHEY and CDR2 SVGAGI come from the germline V gene. For the CDR3, the DNA is TGTGCCAGCAGTTACGGACGGTATGAGACCCAGTACTTC. This translates into CASSYGRYETQYF.